A single sample gave rise to the 28 T cell receptor beta chains below, sequenced in a study of glioma-infiltrating T cells after dendritic cell vaccination. Time point reported: after dendritic cell vaccination, including at tumor progression/relapse. TCRdb's copy holds only in-frame clones and misses some; the assay was immunoSEQ multiplex PCR. The table lists approximately 62,000 clones, roughly 86% of them singletons. The material sequenced was blood, taken after dendritic cell vaccination. The receptor source for this set is a human donor with glioblastoma.

The rearrangement uses TRBV12-5 and TRBJ1-1; D unclear. CDR3 size: 13 residues. V shed 2 bases and J shed 4 bases, with 8 bases lying between them. The germline V gene encodes CDR1 LGHNT and CDR2 FRNRAP. The CDR3 DNA follows: TGTGCTAGTGGTTTGTTAACCGGCACTGAAGCTTTCTTT. Residues: CASGLLTGTEAFF.

The chain carries TRBV11-2 and TRBJ2-3, with 12 bases that match TRBD2. The CDR3 sequence is 15 residues long. The V gene end was trimmed by 8 bases and the J gene end by 7 bases; junction bases not matched to a gene: 10. Germline CDR1 and CDR2: SGHAT and FQNNGV. The DNA for the CDR3 is TGTGCCAGCCGCGGAGCTAGCGGGAGGGCCCATACGCAGTATTTT. Its protein is CASRGASGRAHTQYF. The variable domain in full, completed from reference TRBV11-2 and TRBJ2-3, reads EAGVAQSPRYKIIEKRQSVAFWCNPISGHATLYWYQQILGQGPKLLIQFQNNGVVDDSQLPKDRFSAERLKGVDSTLKIQPAKLEDSAVYLCASRGASGRAHTQYFGPGTRLTVL.

The table lists this clone with a count of one. The V call is TRBV7-2, the J call TRBJ1-2, with D perhaps matching TRBD1 (6 bases). V was cut by 5 bases and J by 4 bases, with 17 bases left in between. Germline V gene data show CDR1 as SGHTA and CDR2 as FQGNSA. The CDR3 runs to 15 residues. CDR3 in amino acids: CASSRRQATVYGYTF. The CDR3 region has the DNA TGTGCCAGCAGCCGAAGACAGGCGACCGTCTATGGCTACACCTTC. Full variable domain (outside the CDR3, taken from reference TRBV7-2 and TRBJ1-2): GAGVSQSPSNKVTEKGKDVELRCDPISGHTALYWYRQSLGQGLEFLIYFQGNSAPDKSGLPSDRFSAERTGGSVSTLTIQRTQQEDSAVYLCASSRRQATVYGYTFGSGTRLTVV.

The CDR3, as DNA: TGTGCCAGCAGCGCCGGGGGTACGCACTACAATGAGCAGTTCTTC. Protein: CASSAGGTHYNEQFF. The V gene is TRBV11-2, the J gene TRBJ2-1; possibly TRBD2 for D (6 bases). This CDR3 is built from 15 residues. Germline V lookup: CDR1 SGHAT, CDR2 FQNNGV. Trimming shortened V by 5 bases and J by 3 bases, and 14 bases separated the two germline ends.

CDR3: CASGLQTSGYYEQYF. CDR3 DNA sequence: TGTGCTAGTGGTTTGCAGACTAGCGGTTACTACGAGCAGTACTTC. This chain joins TRBV12-5 and TRBJ2-7; 9 bases fit TRBD2. There are 15 residues in the CDR3. Trimming removed 2 bases from V and 3 bases from J; junction bases left unmatched: 5. CDR1 is LGHNT and CDR2 is FRNRAP in the germline V gene. The complete variable domain, with remaining parts taken from reference TRBV12-5 and TRBJ2-7, reads DARVTQTPRHKVTEMGQEVTMRCQPILGHNTVFWYRQTMMQGLELLAYFRNRAPLDDSGMPKDRFSAEMPDATLATLKIQPSEPRDSAVYFCASGLQTSGYYEQYFGPGTRLTVT.

This clone has more than one count but fewer than ten. The V gene is TRBV10-3, the J gene TRBJ2-1; D is unclear. Trimming took 6 bases from V and 7 from J, leaving 10 bases between them. The germline V gene encodes CDR1 ENHRY and CDR2 SYGVKD. This CDR3 has 12 residues. This chain's CDR3 is CAISRSRNEQFF. CDR3 in DNA: TGTGCCATCAGCCGGTCGAGGAATGAGCAGTTCTTC.

J is TRBJ1-2 and V is TRBV4-3, with D unclear. CDR1 and CDR2 (germline): LGHNA, YSLEER. The germline V and J ends were trimmed by 0 bases and 4 bases, with 18 bases remaining between them. The CDR3 sequence is 17 residues long. The CDR3 sequence is CASSQDSGTVPFYGYTF. The CDR3 coding sequence is TGCGCCAGCAGCCAAGATAGCGGAACAGTACCCTTCTATGGCTACACCTTC.

This chain joins TRBV11-2 and TRBJ2-3, with TRBD1 identical over 7 bases. Germline lookup yields CDR1 SGHAT and CDR2 FQNNGV. CDR3 length: 15 residues. The V and J ends lost 5 bases and 0 bases, in that order; junction bases with no gene match: 5. The CDR3 is CASSPGTASTDTQYF. CDR3 DNA sequence: TGTGCCAGCAGCCCGGGGACAGCTAGCACAGATACGCAGTATTTT.

The chain has TRBV6-1 and TRBJ2-5; 8 positions agree with TRBD1. The ends lost 8 bases at V and 4 bases at J; junction bases unmatched: 3. The CDR3 loop spans 12 amino acids. CDR1 is MNHNS, CDR2 SASEGT, per germline. CDR3 sequence: CASWTGRETQYF. The CDR3 coding sequence is TGTGCCAGCTGGACAGGGAGAGAGACCCAGTACTTC.

The chain links TRBV7-9 to TRBJ2-7, with a weak D call TRBD1 (5 bases). V lost 1 base to trimming and J lost 4 bases, with 17 bases between them. This CDR3 spans 16 amino acids. CDR1 is SEHNR and CDR2 is FQNEAQ in the germline V gene (reference sequence). CDR3 sequence reads: CASSLEWGRGVYEQYF. CDR3 bases: TGTGCCAGCAGCTTAGAGTGGGGCCGTGGGGTATACGAGCAGTACTTC.

The rearrangement uses TRBV27 and TRBJ2-5; weak D call: TRBD2 (5 bases). The length of the CDR3 is 10 residues. V dropped 8 bases and J dropped 7 bases, with 8 bases sitting between them. Germline CDR1 and CDR2: MNHEY and SMNVEV (reference sequence). The CDR3 coding sequence is TGTGCCAGCGGAGGTGTGACCCAGTACTTC. Translating it yields CASGGVTQYF.

This clone was recorded once. This rearrangement joins TRBV6-5 to TRBJ1-1; D gene uncertain. The germline V gene encodes CDR1 MNHEY and CDR2 SVGAGI. The ends were cut back, 0 bases at V and 5 bases at J, with 7 bases in the middle. This CDR3 is built from 13 residues. The CDR3 here is CASSYSRETEAFF. The CDR3 coding sequence is TGTGCCAGCAGTTACTCGAGGGAAACTGAAGCTTTCTTT.

The chain links TRBV19 to TRBJ1-2; the D gene is possibly TRBD1 (6 bases). Germline V CDR1 and CDR2: LNHDA, SQIVND (reference sequence). This CDR3 comprises 16 residues. V was trimmed by 3 bases and J by 8 bases, leaving 22 bases between them. DNA for the CDR3: TGTGCCAGTAGTATCCCGGGGACAACTTTCGGTGGCGGCTACACCTTC. Amino acids: CASSIPGTTFGGGYTF. Variable domain in full (rest from reference TRBV19 and TRBJ1-2): DGGITQSPKYLFRKEGQNVTLSCEQNLNHDAMYWYRQDPGQGLRLIYYSQIVNDFQKGDIAEGYSVSREKKESFPLTVTSAQKNPTAFYLCASSIPGTTFGGGYTFGSGTRLTVV.

The gene calls are TRBV5-4 and TRBJ2-5; TRBD2 might be the D (5 bases). This CDR3 is 15 amino acids long. Germline assignment: CDR1 SGHNT and CDR2 YYREEE (reference sequence). The ends were cut back, 2 bases at V and 2 bases at J, with 13 bases in the middle. The CDR3 loop is CASSLRSAAQETQYF. As DNA, the CDR3 is TGTGCCAGCAGCTTACGGTCAGCGGCACAAGAGACCCAGTACTTC. Looking up the rest from reference TRBV5-4 and TRBJ2-5 gives the full variable domain: ETGVTQSPTHLIKTRGQQVTLRCSSQSGHNTVSWYQQALGQGPQFIFQYYREEENGRGNFPPRFSGLQFPNYSSELNVNALELDDSALYLCASSLRSAAQETQYFGPGTRLLVL.

The gene calls are TRBV5-1 and TRBJ2-7; 9 positions match TRBD1. Germline loops: CDR1 SGHRS, CDR2 YFSETQ. Germline trimming cut 3 bases from V and 1 base from J; bases unmatched to any gene: 14. The CDR3 runs to 18 residues. CDR3 bases: TGCGCCAGCAGCTCGACACCATTGGACAGGGGCATATCCTACGAGCAGTACTTC. This translates into CASSSTPLDRGISYEQYF.

The chain couples TRBV9 to TRBJ2-7; 7 positions agree with TRBD2. V trimming: 0 bases; J trimming: 6 bases; junction bases outside the gene matches: 6. Germline V gene lookup returns CDR1 SGDLS and CDR2 YYNGEE. The CDR3 contains 14 residues. The CDR3: CASSVGDYQGEQYF. In DNA, the CDR3 is TGTGCCAGCAGCGTAGGGGACTATCAGGGCGAGCAGTACTTC.

In nucleotides, the CDR3 is TGCGCCAGCAGCTTGGGTGGAGACCATAATTCACCCCTCCACTTT. This translates into CASSLGGDHNSPLHF. The chain employs TRBV5-1 and TRBJ1-6; D is undetermined. Trimming pared 0 bases from V and 5 bases from J, leaving 9 bases between. This CDR3 has 15 amino acids. Germline loops: CDR1 SGHRS, CDR2 YFSETQ.

The rearrangement joins TRBV11-2 to TRBJ1-2; the match to TRBD1 covers 7 bases. The J segment lost 4 bases and the V segment lost 6 bases, leaving 8 bases of the junction unmatched. The CDR3 is 14 amino acids. The germline CDR1 and CDR2 sequences are SGHAT and FQNNGV. Here the CDR3 DNA reads TGTGCCAGCAGGCGGGACAGCCGGAGCTATGGCTACACCTTC. This encodes CASRRDSRSYGYTF.

The chain combines TRBV5-4 with TRBJ2-5, with D possibly matching TRBD1 (6 bases). Germline CDR1 and CDR2: SGHNT and YYREEE (reference sequence). The CDR3 length is 13 residues. The V end lost 0 bases, the J end lost 11 bases, and 14 bases lay between the germline ends. CDR3 nucleotide sequence: TGTGCCAGCAGCTTGGGCAGGGGCCGCGAACAGTACTTC. Translating it yields CASSLGRGREQYF. Full variable domain (missing parts from reference TRBV5-4 and TRBJ2-5): ETGVTQSPTHLIKTRGQQVTLRCSSQSGHNTVSWYQQALGQGPQFIFQYYREEENGRGNFPPRFSGLQFPNYSSELNVNALELDDSALYLCASSLGRGREQYFGPGTRLLVL.

The chain employs TRBV5-1 and TRBJ2-7; 10 bases align to TRBD1. CDR1 is SGHRS and CDR2 is YFSETQ in the germline V gene. The V and J ends lost 0 bases and 7 bases, in that order; junction bases with no gene match: 10. The CDR3 is 16 residues long. For the CDR3, the DNA is TGCGCCAGCAGCTTGGCCCCCGGGACAGGGGAAGGGGAGCAGTACTTC. Translating gives CASSLAPGTGEGEQYF.

This chain connects TRBV29-1 to TRBJ2-1; no firm D call. CDR3 length: 13 residues. V lost 0 bases and J 8 bases, leaving 11 bases between the germline ends. Germline CDR1 reads SQVTM; CDR2 reads ANQGSEA. The CDR3 sequence is CSVEDPWAYEQFF. As DNA, the CDR3 is TGCAGCGTTGAAGATCCCTGGGCGTATGAGCAGTTCTTC.

The chain employs TRBV5-1 and TRBJ1-4; 7 bases are a match to TRBD1. Trimming took 4 bases from V and 0 from J; bases not matched to a gene: 6. Germline V CDR1 and CDR2: SGHRS, YFSETQ. The length of the CDR3 is 16 residues. CDR3 amino acids: CASSRGTASTNEKLFF. The CDR3 nucleotides are TGCGCCAGCAGCCGAGGGACAGCCTCAACTAATGAAAAACTGTTTTTT.

The table lists this clone with a few counts. V is TRBV9 and J is TRBJ2-3; 13 bases map to TRBD2. This CDR3 contains 17 residues. Looked up from germline, CDR1 is SGDLS and CDR2 is YYNGEE. V trimming: 3 bases; J trimming: 3 bases; junction bases outside the gene matches: 7. The CDR3 region is CASSANGLAGVTDTQYF. In nucleotides, the CDR3 is TGTGCCAGCAGCGCGAACGGACTAGCGGGAGTAACAGATACGCAGTATTTT.

J is TRBJ2-1 and V is TRBV5-4; D is possibly TRBD2 (5 bases). Germline V CDR1 and CDR2: SGHNT, YYREEE (reference sequence). CDR3 length equals 11 residues. Trimming took off 4 bases at V and 6 bases at J, with 5 bases between the two ends. The CDR3 loop is CASSRGNEQFF. The CDR3 DNA follows: TGTGCCAGCAGCCGGGGCAATGAGCAGTTCTTC.

The J gene is TRBJ1-2, the V gene TRBV29-1; D not resolved. CDR1 SQVTM and CDR2 ANQGSEA come from the germline V gene. This CDR3 has 12 residues. Trimming stripped 5 bases from V and 4 bases from J, with 11 bases between. The CDR3 coding sequence is TGCAGCGTTAAAGCGGGTACCTATGGCTACACCTTC. It translates to CSVKAGTYGYTF.

This clone was picked up one time. The chain recombines TRBV2 with TRBJ2-3; D is ambiguous. Germline-derived CDR1 and CDR2 are SNHLY and FYNNEI. V was clipped by 6 bases and J by 3 bases, with 16 bases between them. CDR3 length: 15 residues. The CDR3 here is CASRSLPFGTDTQYF. CDR3 in DNA: TGTGCCAGCAGAAGCCTTCCTTTCGGTACAGATACGCAGTATTTT.

The chain couples TRBV7-9 to TRBJ2-7, with 11 bases matching TRBD2. The germline V gene has CDR1 SEHNR and CDR2 FQNEAQ (reference sequence). J was trimmed by 6 bases and V by 1 base; bases with no gene match: 8. There are 16 residues in the CDR3. The CDR3 coding sequence is TGTGCCAGCAGCTTAGGGGCTAGCGGGAGGACCGGCGAGCAGTACTTC. Translating it yields CASSLGASGRTGEQYF.

This clone appeared a single time. The V and J genes are TRBV12-5 and TRBJ2-7; weak D call: TRBD2 (6 bases). V was pared by 5 bases and J by 7 bases, with 21 bases between. CDR1 is LGHNT and CDR2 is FRNRAP in the germline V gene. The length of the CDR3 is 15 residues. The chain's CDR3 is CASGRGTGALREQYF. The CDR3 DNA sequence: TGTGCTAGTGGTCGGGGGACGGGAGCCTTACGTGAGCAGTACTTC.